These 16 T cell receptor beta chains share one sample of origin, sequenced in a study of T-cell reconstitution after alpha-beta-depleted transplantation in children. Unique molecular identifiers were used to barcode this TCRbeta library. TCRdb re-analysed the PCR reads in MiXCR, keeping a single row per CDR3 protein. Of 200,000 to 250,000 distinct CDR3 sequences detected, less than 9% appear once; the ten largest clones hold almost 6.5%. This specimen consisted of PBMCs, mostly from graft donor cells, obtained 180 days after TCRalphabeta/CD19-depleted stem cell transplant. The receptor set was obtained from a male patient younger than 18 who had a stem cell transplant for acute lymphoblastic leukemia, so the T cells may come from the graft donor.

Comment on this clonotype: This sequence may be a read error, since a much larger clone differs from it by one base. V usage is TRBV10-2 and J usage is TRBJ2-7, with 9 bases identical to TRBD1. This CDR3 has 15 amino acids. Germline V gene lookup returns CDR1 WSHSY and CDR2 SAAADI. The J segment lost 3 bases and the V segment lost 4 bases, leaving 7 bases of the junction unmatched. CDR3 loop: CASSGGTGRFYEQYF. The CDR3 DNA follows: TGCGCCAGCAGTGGGGGGACAGGGAGGTTCTACGAGCAGTACTTC.

This clonotype was seen at least ten times. This sequence joins TRBV7-9 and TRBJ1-2; the D is unclear. This CDR3 is 13 amino acids long. Germline V CDR1 and CDR2: SEHNR, FQNEAQ (reference sequence). V was shortened by 0 bases and J by 6 bases, with 8 bases between the two germline ends. The CDR3 loop is CASSLAMANGYTF. CDR3 in DNA: TGTGCCAGCAGCTTAGCGATGGCGAATGGCTACACCTTC.

This clonotype has a count of ten or more. The chain is built from TRBV12-3 or TRBV12-4 and TRBJ1-6; D ambiguous. This CDR3 has 15 amino acids. Trimming took 3 bases from V and 8 from J, leaving 14 bases between them. Here the CDR3 DNA reads TGTGCCAGCAGTTTCGGGAAGGGATTTCATTCACCCCTCCACTTT. Protein product: CASSFGKGFHSPLHF.

This clonotype has at least ten counts. The V and J genes are TRBV24-1 and TRBJ2-6, with D perhaps TRBD1 or TRBD2 (5 bases each). CDR1 is KGHDR, CDR2 SFDVKD, per germline. The V gene lost 11 bases and the J gene lost 4 bases, with 29 bases spanning the gap. The CDR3 runs to 19 residues. The CDR3 is CAKVHWGPLSTKGANVLTF. The CDR3 region has the DNA TGTGCCAAAGTTCACTGGGGACCCCTATCCACCAAGGGGGCCAACGTCCTGACTTTC.

The table lists this clonotype with many counts. The rearrangement joins TRBV12-3 or TRBV12-4 to TRBJ2-7, with 10 bases matching TRBD1. This CDR3 contains 15 residues. After removal of 5 bases from V and 7 bases from J, the junction contained 11 bases not matched to a gene. CDR3 in amino acids: CASSPTGTGASEQYF. The CDR3 DNA follows: TGTGCCAGCAGTCCAACCGGGACAGGGGCCTCGGAGCAGTACTTC.

The chain recombines TRBV3-1 with TRBJ1-2; 11 bases are shared with TRBD1. CDR3 size: 19 residues. V shed 1 base, J shed 5 bases, and the junction held 15 bases outside the gene matches. CDR1 is LGHDT and CDR2 is YNNKEL in the germline V gene (reference sequence). CDR3 coding DNA: TGTGCCAGCAGCCAAGGTCTTTGGACAGGGGGCGCTAGTGGGTATGGCTACACCTTC. This codes for CASSQGLWTGGASGYGYTF.

The sample holds one count of this clonotype. A junction end diverges from the germline sequence, so it may reflect a read error. The chain uses TRBV19 and TRBJ1-2; TRBD1 agrees at 8 bases. The CDR3 runs to 14 residues. Per the germline V gene, CDR1 is LNHDA and CDR2 is SQIVND (reference sequence). The CDR3 sequence: CASSKGTTGESLDF. The CDR3 DNA reads TGTGCCAGCAGTAAAGGCACGACAGGGGAGTCATTGGACTTC.

This clonotype was seen only a few times. This chain joins TRBV5-4 and TRBJ2-2; 7 nucleotides agree with TRBD1. V lost 4 bases and J lost 5; bases outside the gene matches: 8. Germline assignment: CDR1 SGHNT and CDR2 YYREEE (reference sequence). CDR3 size: 15 residues. The DNA for the CDR3 is TGTGCCAGCAGCCCGCCGGGACAGAGAACCGGGGAGCTGTTTTTT. It yields the protein CASSPPGQRTGELFF.

This clonotype was observed many times. The V and J genes are TRBV6-1 and TRBJ2-2; D is possibly TRBD1 or TRBD2 (7 bases each). Germline CDR1 reads MNHNS; CDR2 reads SASEGT. The V end was cut by 4 bases, the J end by 6 bases, with 24 bases between. CDR3 length: 18 amino acids. This chain's CDR3 is CASSAIRGGQSFAGELFF. The CDR3 nucleotides are TGTGCCAGCAGTGCGATTAGGGGGGGACAGTCGTTTGCCGGGGAGCTGTTTTTT.

This clonotype was found many times. The chain links TRBV29-1 to TRBJ2-3, with 8 nucleotides matching TRBD1. In germline, CDR1 is SQVTM, CDR2 ANQGSEA. There are 15 residues in the CDR3. After removal of 6 bases from V and 0 bases from J, the junction contained 8 bases not matched to a gene. CDR3 residues: CSVQGTGPSTDTQYF. The CDR3 nucleotides read TGCAGCGTCCAGGGGACAGGCCCTAGCACAGATACGCAGTATTTT.

This clonotype was observed at least ten times. V is TRBV27 and J is TRBJ2-7, with 10 nucleotides matching TRBD2. CDR3 length equals 15 residues. V lost 7 bases to trimming and J lost 2 bases; unmatched junction nucleotides: 8. Germline CDR1 and CDR2: MNHEY and SMNVEV (reference sequence). The CDR3 nucleotides read TGTGCCAGCAAGATTAGCGGGGGGCCTGCCTACGAGCAGTACTTC. Encoded protein: CASKISGGPAYEQYF.

This clonotype occurred many times. The chain has TRBV5-5 and TRBJ1-1, with 7 positions matching TRBD1. Germline trimming cut 4 bases from V and 6 bases from J; bases unmatched to any gene: 6. CDR1 and CDR2 from the germline V gene are SGHKS and YYEKEE (reference sequence). The CDR3 is made up of 13 amino acids. For the CDR3, the DNA is TGTGCCAGCAGCCAACAGGGGAGGGCTGAAGCTTTCTTT. It is translated as CASSQQGRAEAFF.

This clonotype was recorded at least ten times. The chain uses TRBV7-3 and TRBJ2-1; tentatively, D is TRBD2 (5 bases). Germline V CDR1 and CDR2: SGHTA, FQGTGA. V was shortened by 5 bases and J by 2 bases, with 13 bases between the two germline ends. The CDR3 has 15 residues. The CDR3 DNA follows: TGTGCCAGCAGCCCGGGGAGCGCTCCCTACAATGAGCAGTTCTTC. This encodes CASSPGSAPYNEQFF.

Concerning this clonotype itself: A much bigger clone sits one base away, suggesting this may be a read error. The chain carries TRBV6-2 or TRBV6-3 and TRBJ2-7; tentative D call: TRBD2 (5 bases). Germline CDR1 MNHEY, CDR2 SVGEGT. CDR3 length equals 13 residues. V lost 6 bases and J lost 5, with 14 bases in between. The CDR3 DNA reads TGTGCCAGCAGCCTCGGACCGAGGGACGAGCAGTACTTC. Amino acid sequence: CASSLGPRDEQYF.

In this sample, this clonotype turned up a few times. The DNA of the CDR3 is TGTGCCGACAGTGGCGAGCAGAGCTCCTACAATGAGCAGTTCTTC. Translation gives CADSGEQSSYNEQFF. This sequence joins TRBV2 and TRBJ2-1, with D possibly matching TRBD1 (5 bases). V was shortened by 11 bases and J by 0 bases, with 17 bases between the two germline ends. Germline-derived CDR1 and CDR2 are SNHLY and FYNNEI. The CDR3 is made up of 15 amino acids.

This clonotype was counted ten times or more. CDR3 in amino acids: CASSLVSGGEQYF. The CDR3 DNA sequence: TGTGCCAGCAGCTTAGTGTCTGGCGGCGAGCAGTACTTC. This chain uses TRBV11-2 with TRBJ2-7; no clear D. Germline CDR1 is SGHAT and CDR2 is FQNNGV. This CDR3 comprises 13 residues. V lost 1 base to trimming and J lost 6 bases, with 10 bases between them.